This entry concerns a single T cell receptor beta chain. The entry originates in a study of blood T cell repertoires in COVID-19. Using immunoSEQ multiplex PCR, the repertoire was profiled, and TCRdb retains in-frame clones only, with some absent. This sample yields hundreds of thousands of clones, of which 65% to 90% are seen a single time; approximately 5.1% belongs to the top ten. The sequencing sample was made of peripheral blood. This receptor was identified in a man aged 45 to 65 with active or convalescent COVID-19.

CDR3 sequence: CASSLEGRPNSPLHF. The DNA for the CDR3 is TGTGCCAGCAGTTTGGAGGGGAGGCCAAATTCACCCCTCCACTTT. This chain links TRBV27 with TRBJ1-6, with D perhaps TRBD1 (5 bases). The length of the CDR3 is 15 residues. The germline V and J ends were trimmed by 3 bases and 7 bases, with 13 bases remaining between them. Germline assignment: CDR1 MNHEY and CDR2 SMNVEV (reference sequence).